The rows below give T cell receptor beta chains drawn from one sample of a study of shared T cell receptors in the human thymus. Libraries were prepared by immunoSEQ multiplex PCR; TCRdb keeps only in-frame clonotypes and omits some of them. The table lists 500,000 to 850,000 clones, approximately 89% of them singletons. The same specimen was also included in a second study, on human thymus T cells.

Specimen: thymocytes. The receptors originated from a boy less than two years old with a congenital heart defect. CDR3s include the opening cysteine and the closing phenylalanine or tryptophan. A D gene is named only where the DNA matches it firmly. Clone size is stated in some rows and not others, as once, few, many or a class when expanded.

size,D,V,J,CDR3,DNA
-,TRBD1,TRBV4-3,TRBJ1-1,CASSQDRQGAPNTEAFF,TGCGCCAGCAGCCAAGATCGGCAGGGGGCCCCGAACACTGAAGCTTTCTTT
once,-,TRBV6-1,TRBJ1-6,CASSWPQPGSPLHF,TGTGCCAGCAGTTGGCCTCAACCAGGTTCACCCCTCCACTTT
-,-,TRBV2,TRBJ2-5,CASRPRQQETQYF,TGTGCCAGCCGTCCCCGACAGCAAGAGACCCAGTACTTC
-,TRBD1,TRBV6-1,TRBJ1-1,CASSEFQGAFDTEAFF,TGTGCCAGCAGTGAATTTCAGGGGGCGTTTGACACTGAAGCTTTCTTT
-,TRBD2,TRBV11-3,TRBJ2-5,CASSKGLAGMEETQYF,TGTGCCAGCAGCAAGGGGCTAGCGGGAATGGAAGAGACCCAGTACTTC
-,-,TRBV19,TRBJ1-2,CASRPRQEPYGYTF,TGTGCCAGTAGGCCCCGACAGGAGCCCTATGGCTACACCTTC
-,-,TRBV12-2,TRBJ2-3,CASRWHSSNSRADTDTQYF,TGTGCAAGTCGCTGGCATTCCTCAAACAGCCGCGCCGACACAGATACGCAGTATTTT
-,-,TRBV7-3,TRBJ2-2,CASSFSAGELFF,TGTGCCAGCAGCTTTAGTGCCGGGGAGCTGTTTTTT
once,TRBD1,TRBV12-5,TRBJ2-1,CASGLGQGHYNEQFF,TGTGCTAGTGGCCTGGGACAGGGACACTACAATGAGCAGTTCTTC
-,TRBD2,TRBV29-1,TRBJ2-1,CSVEVAGLGLAGVDQFF,TGCAGCGTTGAAGTGGCAGGGTTGGGACTAGCGGGAGTTGATCAGTTCTTC
-,-,TRBV7-6,TRBJ2-2,CASSPRTGIGAGELFF,TGTGCCAGCAGCCCGCGTACAGGGATTGGCGCCGGGGAGCTGTTTTTT
-,-,TRBV6-5,TRBJ2-2,CASSYSHGVNTGELFF,TGTGCCAGCAGTTACTCTCACGGGGTGAACACCGGGGAGCTGTTTTTT
-,-,TRBV10-3,TRBJ2-2,CAISESMLAENTGELFF,TGTGCCATCAGTGAGTCAATGTTAGCGGAGAACACCGGGGAGCTGTTTTTT
few,-,TRBV19,TRBJ1-4,CASSRQVWGKLFF,TGTGCCAGTAGTAGACAGGTGTGGGGAAAACTGTTTTTT
-,TRBD1,TRBV27,TRBJ2-3,CASIQRKDRAISDTQYF,TGTGCCAGCATCCAGAGAAAGGACAGGGCAATTTCGGATACGCAGTATTTT
-,TRBD1,TRBV4-2,TRBJ1-6,CASSQDRRQGGVGNSPLHF,TGTGCCAGCAGCCAAGATCGGCGTCAGGGGGGTGTAGGTAATTCACCCCTCCACTTT
-,-,TRBV29-1,TRBJ2-7,CSVAGTDGVYEQYF,TGCAGCGTCGCCGGGACTGACGGGGTCTACGAGCAGTACTTC
-,-,TRBV7-2,TRBJ2-7,CASSSSVSGYEQYF,TGTGCCAGCAGCTCGTCCGTGTCAGGCTACGAGCAGTACTTC
-,TRBD1,TRBV7-3,TRBJ2-7,CASSVTSPGQGSYEQYF,TGTGCCAGCAGCGTAACATCCCCGGGACAGGGATCCTACGAGCAGTACTTC
-,TRBD2,TRBV27,TRBJ2-5,CASSPPLSGRIGETQYF,TGTGCCAGCAGTCCTCCCCTTAGCGGGAGGATAGGAGAGACCCAGTACTTC
-,-,TRBV5-1,TRBJ2-5,CASSPDRLQETQYF,TGCGCCAGCAGCCCCGACAGGTTGCAAGAGACCCAGTACTTC
-,-,TRBV9,TRBJ2-5,CASSVGGSQETQYF,TGTGCCAGCAGCGTAGGCGGCAGCCAAGAGACCCAGTACTTC
-,TRBD2,TRBV6-1,TRBJ2-1,CASSVKGGSSYNEQFF,TGTGCCAGCAGTGTGAAAGGCGGGAGCTCCTACAATGAGCAGTTCTTC
-,TRBD1,TRBV6-5,TRBJ2-7,CASNGRDRGSEQYF,TGTGCCAGCAACGGGAGGGACAGGGGAAGCGAGCAGTACTTC
-,TRBD2,TRBV2,TRBJ2-1,CASSEGFGRGNEQFF,TGTGCCAGCAGTGAGGGTTTCGGGAGGGGCAATGAGCAGTTCTTC
-,-,TRBV7-2,TRBJ1-1,CASSLVRVEGRYTEAFF,TGTGCCAGCAGCTTAGTGAGGGTTGAGGGGAGGTACACTGAAGCTTTCTTT
-,-,TRBV18,TRBJ2-3,CASSPLISSGTDTQYF,TGTGCCAGCTCACCCTTGATTTCTAGCGGCACAGATACGCAGTATTTT
few,TRBD2,TRBV4-3,TRBJ2-1,CASSQGASGSRGEQFF,TGCGCCAGCAGCCAAGGGGCTAGCGGGAGCAGGGGTGAGCAGTTCTTC
-,TRBD1,TRBV4-1,TRBJ1-5,CASSQRQGRGQPQHF,TGCGCCAGCAGCCAGAGACAGGGCCGGGGGCAGCCCCAGCATTTT